This T cell receptor (beta chain) was documented in a study of PD-1 blockade in classical Hodgkin lymphoma. The ends were cut back, 3 bases at V and 1 base at J, with 12 bases in the middle. The germline gives CDR1 MGHRA, CDR2 YSYEKL. The CDR3 totals 15 residues. Generated by immunoSEQ multiplex PCR, the TCRdb table keeps only in-frame clones and is missing some. The table includes fewer than 25,000 clones, more than 85% detected once. The time point here: newly diagnosed, previously untreated cHL patient sample. Purification of CD4+ T cells from thawed PBMCs was achieved by magnetic negative selection.

The chain employs TRBV4-1 and TRBJ2-5; tentatively, D is TRBD1 or TRBD2 (5 bases each). Material: CD4+ T cells from blood. The receptor was isolated from a human donor with classical Hodgkin lymphoma. CDR3 amino acids: CASSQRGIGQETQYF. In nucleotides, the CDR3 is TGCGCCAGCAGCCAGAGGGGAATTGGCCAAGAGACCCAGTACTTC.